A single T cell receptor (beta chain) is shown here with its context. Authors' analysis steps: Quantification of nucleated cells was approximated via reference gene primer amplification. Repertoires were generated with immunoSEQ multiplex PCR, while TCRdb's copy carries only in-frame clones and drops some. That table gives V, J and clone size, and the DNA gave D and trimming. Altogether 200,000 to 300,000 clones are present, more than 85% being singletons, with the ten largest covering around 5%. The sample originates from a study of blood T cell repertoires in COVID-19. The wider study: From the United States, Italy and Spain came samples of acute and convalescent COVID-19.

The sequenced sample consisted of peripheral blood. The sequence derives from a woman aged 55-70 years with COVID-19, enrolled during active disease.

The CDR3 loop reads CSVEENRPSYNEQFF. In DNA, the CDR3 is TGCAGCGTTGAAGAAAACAGACCCTCCTACAATGAGCAGTTCTTC. The J gene is TRBJ2-1, the V gene TRBV29-1; D call uncertain. Germline V gene data show CDR1 as SQVTM and CDR2 as ANQGSEA. Trimming left V 0 bases short and J 0 bases short, with 9 bases between. This CDR3 has 15 residues.